A selection of T cell receptor beta chains follows, all from one sample in a study of cytomegalovirus exposure and HLA in healthy donors. TCRdb's table, derived via immunoSEQ multiplex PCR, lists solely in-frame clones and lacks some. This table lists 70,000 or so clones. The sample taken for sequencing was PBMCs. The receptors were sampled from a boy between 10 and 17 years old in good health and CMV-seronegative. Each CDR3 is given with its conserved first and last residue.

V	CDR3
TRBV4-1	CASSLRLGSTDTQYF
TRBV14	CASSPTRQGARGYTF
TRBV19	CASSKGSGLNLDTQYF
TRBV4-2	CASSPHRGSEQYF
TRBV2	CASSLSGQGWKDTQYF
TRBV7-8	CASSLARQGSYEQYF
TRBV6-1	CASSEAAGRSYEQYF
TRBV5-6	CASSLGTRGNEQYF
TRBV5-1	CASSLDQLSEAFF
TRBV30	CACSLAADYNEQFF
TRBV9	CASSASIPLAGSTDTQYF
TRBV6-5	CASSSDRGGYTF
TRBV10-3	CAISAQRDYEQYF
TRBV30	CAWRAVGTEAFF
TRBV4-2	CASSHPTREGTGEIDTQYF